Below, one TCR beta chain is given with its context. As yet, its antigen is unknown. It was 200 to 250 ng DNA, tens of thousands of T cell genomes, that sorted-subset replicate PCRs used. Measured with immunoSEQ multiplex PCR; TCRdb has only the in-frame clones, and not every one. The data hold over a million clones, with nearly 99% observed a single time. A split of CD4+ cells into CD45RA+ naive and CD45RA-negative memory subsets was performed. These data originate in a study of shared clonotypes between healthy human individuals. General study points: Incomplete sequencing of sorted subsets was indicated by rarefaction despite large depth. The small donor group covered limited genetic and exposure diversity.

Germline CDR1 reads MNHEY; CDR2 reads SMNVEV (reference sequence). The CDR3 length is 13 residues. The germline V and J ends were trimmed by 9 bases and 5 bases, with 14 bases remaining between them. J is TRBJ1-5 and V is TRBV27; D is undetermined. The sequencing input was naive CD4+ T cells sorted from blood. Subset noted: CD45RA+ positively selected. This clonotype was obtained from a man in his thirties or forties in good health. The CDR3 here is CASGRRRHQPQHF. The CDR3 DNA reads TGTGCCAGTGGCAGGCGAAGGCATCAGCCCCAGCATTTT.